The 12 T cell receptor beta chains below come from one sample, sequenced in a study of T cells in Graves' hyperthyroidism and ophthalmopathy. RNA transcripts provided the source from which TCR beta CDR3 regions were amplified. The TCR CDR3 was amplified in a first-round RT-PCR using the HTBI primer set. From the multiplex PCR reads, TCRdb called clonotypes with MiXCR, one entry per CDR3 protein. The sample shows roughly 280,000 distinct CDR3 sequences, about a sixth of them seen only once. Source material: blood. The receptors were gathered from an older woman with Graves' ophthalmopathy.

This clonotype has at least ten counts. J is TRBJ2-7 and V is TRBV7-2; D is possibly TRBD1 or TRBD2 (5 bases each). Germline CDR1 is SGHTA and CDR2 is FQGNSA. The CDR3 is made up of 15 amino acids. The ends were cut back, 4 bases at V and 2 bases at J, with 15 bases in the middle. This CDR3 reads CASSSVGTSTYEQYF. CDR3 in DNA: TGTGCCAGCAGCTCAGTAGGGACGTCCACCTACGAGCAGTACTTC.

There are many counts of this clonotype. J is TRBJ2-2 and V is TRBV7-2; TRBD2 aligns across 12 bases. With 5 bases clipped from V and 0 bases from J, the junction kept 7 bases outside the gene matches. The CDR3 covers 18 residues. CDR1 is SGHTA, CDR2 FQGNSA, per germline. CDR3 DNA: TGTGCCAGCAGCCGGGGACTAGCGGGCGCTGCGAACACCGGGGAGCTGTTTTTT. It encodes CASSRGLAGAANTGELFF.

This clonotype was seen at least ten times. This sequence joins TRBV7-2 and TRBJ1-5; no clear D. The CDR3 covers 12 residues. CDR1 is SGHTA, CDR2 FQGNSA, per germline. V lost 4 bases, J lost 4 bases, and 5 bases lay in between. In nucleotides, the CDR3 is TGTGCCAGCAGCTCCCAGAATCAGCCCCAGCATTTT. Protein: CASSSQNQPQHF.

This clonotype was recorded at least ten times. V usage is TRBV4-3 and J usage is TRBJ2-1; perhaps TRBD2 as D (5 bases). This CDR3 spans 15 amino acids. V was cut by 0 bases and J by 4 bases, with 10 bases left in between. Germline V CDR1 and CDR2: LGHNA, YSLEER. CDR3 region: CASSQEKSGYNEQFF. In DNA, the CDR3 is TGCGCCAGCAGCCAAGAGAAAAGCGGATACAATGAGCAGTTCTTC.

V gene TRBV5-1 combines with J gene TRBJ1-4, with TRBD1 matching 7 bases. Germline CDR1 is SGHRS and CDR2 is YFSETQ. With 3 bases clipped from V and 8 bases from J, the junction kept 10 bases outside the gene matches. CDR3 length equals 15 residues. The DNA of the CDR3 is TGCGCCAGCAGCTATGGCCCTCAGGGGGACGAAAAACTGTTTTTT. It translates to CASSYGPQGDEKLFF.

This clonotype was detected once. Possible read error: a much larger clone is one base away. The chain combines TRBV6-1 with TRBJ2-7, with TRBD1 as a possible D gene (5 bases). Trimming shortened V by 11 bases and J by 7 bases, and 24 bases separated the two germline ends. The CDR3 covers 14 residues. Germline V gene data show CDR1 as MNHNS and CDR2 as SASEGT. DNA for the CDR3: TGTGCCTGTGCATCCCGTCTGGGGCACAATGAGCAGTACTTC. Translated: CACASRLGHNEQYF.

This chain uses TRBV5-8 with TRBJ1-2, with TRBD1 matching 10 bases. Germline V gene lookup returns CDR1 SGHTS and CDR2 YDEGEE. J was trimmed by 8 bases and V by 4 bases; bases with no gene match: 5. CDR3 length: 13 amino acids. CDR3 protein: CASSIGTGDGYTF. In DNA form, the CDR3 reads TGTGCCAGCAGCATTGGGACAGGGGACGGCTACACCTTC.

Ten or more counts support this clonotype. The chain recombines TRBV11-1 with TRBJ1-1; 8 bases line up with TRBD1. The germline V gene has CDR1 SGHAT and CDR2 FQDESV (reference sequence). V trimming: 5 bases; J trimming: 3 bases; junction bases outside the gene matches: 14. The CDR3 extends over 17 amino acids. CDR3 DNA sequence: TGTGCCAGCAGCCCCCACCGGCAGGGGGCTGAGGACACTGAAGCTTTCTTT. Protein: CASSPHRQGAEDTEAFF.

The chain has TRBV6-1 and TRBJ1-4, with 7 bases lining up with TRBD1. The CDR3 extends over 13 amino acids. With V trimmed by 5 bases and J by 8 bases, 5 bases remained unmatched. Looked up from germline, CDR1 is MNHNS and CDR2 is SASEGT. This CDR3 reads CASSSPGQEKLFF. CDR3 nucleotides: TGTGCCAGCAGTTCCCCGGGACAGGAAAAACTGTTTTTT.

The chain links TRBV25-1 to TRBJ2-1, with D perhaps TRBD2 (5 bases). The CDR3 contains 17 residues. Germline CDR1 is MGHDK and CDR2 is SYGVNS. V gave up 4 bases and J gave up 0 bases, with 16 bases separating them. The DNA of the CDR3 is TGTGCCAGCAGTGGATCGTTTAGCGCTAGCTCCTACAATGAGCAGTTCTTC. It specifies CASSGSFSASSYNEQFF.

About this clonotype itself: This sequence may be a read error, since a much larger clone differs from it by one base. This chain connects TRBV7-2 to TRBJ2-3, with D perhaps matching TRBD2 (6 bases). This CDR3 region has 15 residues. Trimming cost V 6 bases and J 1 base, with 14 bases left between them. Per the germline V gene, CDR1 is SGHTA and CDR2 is FQGNSA. Written as DNA, the CDR3 is TGTGCCAGCAGACCCAGCGGGTCTGGCACAGATACGCAGTATTTT. Amino acid sequence: CASRPSGSGTDTQYF.

The table lists this clonotype with many counts. J is TRBJ2-3 and V is TRBV2; TRBD1 matches 7 bases. With V trimmed by 7 bases and J by 4 bases, 8 bases remained unmatched. CDR1 is SNHLY, CDR2 FYNNEI, per germline. The CDR3 totals 14 residues. CDR3 amino acids: CASIFTQGADTQYF. CDR3 bases: TGTGCCAGCATTTTCACTCAGGGGGCAGATACGCAGTATTTT.